The rows below give T cell receptor beta chains drawn from one sample of a study of graft-versus-host responses after intestinal transplantation. The table came from immunoSEQ multiplex PCR; TCRdb's copy has only in-frame clones and leaves some out. The sample includes around 18,000 clones, about 80% of them seen just once. Material: ileum tissue, obtained 17 days after transplant. The receptor source for this set is a human patient who received an intestinal transplant, so some T cells may come from the graft donor. CDR3s include the opening cysteine and the closing phenylalanine or tryptophan. D genes are given only for firm matches. A clone size is listed for some rows: how often the clone was seen (once, few, many), or a class if it is expanded.

abundance,v_gene,d_gene,j_gene,CDR3aa,CDR3nt
.,TRBV30,TRBD1,TRBJ1-5,CAWTAGTGPYSNQPQHF,TGTGCCTGGACCGCCGGGACAGGACCTTATAGCAATCAGCCCCAGCATTTT
.,TRBV27,.,TRBJ2-2,CASSLGGQLTGELFF,TGTGCCAGCAGTTTGGGGGGACAGCTTACCGGGGAGCTGTTTTTT
.,TRBV11-2,TRBD2,TRBJ2-7,CASSPGGLTYEQYF,TGTGCCAGCAGCCCCGGGGGACTAACATACGAGCAGTACTTC
.,TRBV10-1,TRBD1,TRBJ1-2,CASSPGTGDDYGYTF,TGCGCCAGCAGCCCCGGGACAGGGGACGACTATGGCTACACCTTC
.,TRBV27,.,TRBJ2-7,CASSSLTPEQYF,TGTGCCAGCAGTTCCCTCACGCCCGAGCAGTACTTC
.,TRBV7-6,TRBD2,TRBJ2-7,CASSLLLAGAEQYF,TGTGCCAGCAGCTTATTACTAGCGGGAGCCGAGCAGTACTTC
.,TRBV5-5,.,TRBJ1-2,CASSLGSERHGYTF,TGTGCCAGCAGCTTGGGGAGCGAAAGACATGGCTACACCTTC
once,TRBV30,.,TRBJ1-1,CAWSVPATPVAFF,TGTGCCTGGAGTGTCCCGGCAACTCCCGTAGCTTTCTTT
.,TRBV5-6,.,TRBJ1-1,CASSTPTEAFF,TGTGCCAGCAGCACCCCAACTGAAGCTTTCTTT
.,TRBV5-1,.,TRBJ2-2,CASSRYTENTGELFF,TGCGCCAGCAGCCGCTACACGGAGAACACCGGGGAGCTGTTTTTT
.,TRBV30,.,TRBJ2-5,CAWSQGQETQYF,TGTGCCTGGAGCCAGGGGCAAGAGACCCAGTACTTC
.,TRBV15,.,TRBJ2-3,CATSRVAADTQYF,TGTGCCACCAGCAGAGTTGCCGCAGATACGCAGTATTTT
.,TRBV5-1,.,TRBJ1-5,CASSPEPNQPQHF,TGCGCCAGCAGCCCGGAACCCAATCAGCCCCAGCATTTT
.,TRBV19,TRBD2,TRBJ2-2,CASSLGGDTGELFF,TGTGCCAGTAGTTTGGGAGGGGACACCGGGGAGCTGTTTTTT
.,TRBV4-1,TRBD2,TRBJ2-7,CASSQVGLQYF,TGCGCCAGCAGCCAAGTGGGACTACAGTACTTC
.,TRBV6-4,.,TRBJ1-6,CASSAQGGYNSPLHF,TGTGCCAGCAGTGCTCAGGGTGGTTATAATTCACCCCTCCACTTT
.,TRBV6-5,.,TRBJ1-3,CASSNAGVGNTIYF,TGTGCCAGCAGTAACGCCGGGGTTGGAAACACCATATATTTT